The following is a T cell receptor beta chain sequence with its context. What this receptor recognizes is not known. No quality values exist for individual bases; no much larger clone is one base distant. This record comes from a study of T cell repertoires in cytomegalovirus infection (dated by TCRdb to about 2019). Background for the entire study: Donor HLA type was relevant to the analysis, because carriage of CMV infection together with the matching HLA type was indicated by public TCR beta signatures. The paper as a whole reports these results and caveats: Carriers of CMV infection plus the relevant HLA type were discriminated by the cumulative frequency of public TCR beta family members in the study cohort and in an independent roughly 370-donor cohort. The ex vivo response was dominated by HLA-C-restricted CMV-specific TCR beta clonotypes, and the single most frequent clonotype in two of eight donors was supplied by these HLA-C-restricted clonotypes.

TCRdb records Illumina HiSeq 1500 as the sequencer. TCRdb reprocessing: public reads trimmed at Q25 with fastp, clones called with MiXCR, in-frame beta chains kept. Each entry is one CDR3 protein sequence, shown with its most common DNA and genes. The sample contains around 320,000 distinct CDR3 sequences, more than 8% of them found a single time. The ten largest account for 3.5% to 4.5% of the sample. Sequencing was performed on PBMCs. This TCR derives from a human donor in good health (CMV status not recorded). Some clones in this sample may be carry-over from other donors' samples.

The nucleotide sequence reads TGTGCCAGCAGTTACTCCCGGACAGGGCCCAACGAGCAGTACTTC. It codes for CASSYSRTGPNEQYF. The rearranged chain carries TRBV6-5 and TRBJ2-7, with TRBD1 matching 8 junction bases. The germline V gene yields MNHEY for CDR1 and SVGAGI for CDR2. From cysteine to phenylalanine, the CDR3 is 15 amino acids long. CDR3 DNA is the only sequence kept; it has 45 bases, read in frame from the first base. Here V drops 0 bases and J drops 5 bases, and the junction holds 6 bases not matched to any gene.